What follows are 27 T cell receptor beta chains derived from one specimen sequenced in a study of T cell repertoires in cytomegalovirus infection. TCRdb called the reads again in MiXCR, with one record for every CDR3 protein. Seen here are approximately 910,000 distinct CDR3 sequences, less than 35% observed once, and the top ten hold about 14%. These receptors' targets are unknown. This sample comprised cultured CD8+ T cells from PBMCs, obtained from culture after CMV antigen stimulation. These receptors all come from a human donor in good health (CMV status not recorded). Some clones in this sample may be carry-over from other donors' samples.

This chain links TRBV6-2 or TRBV6-3 with TRBJ1-5; D is perhaps TRBD1 (5 bases). This CDR3 is 14 amino acids long. Germline lookup yields CDR1 MNHEY and CDR2 SVGEGT. Deletions cut 4 bases from V and 6 bases from J, with 13 bases between. Here the CDR3 reads CASSWGGVGQPQHF. In DNA form, the CDR3 reads TGTGCCAGCAGTTGGGGAGGGGTCGGTCAGCCCCAGCATTTT.

CDR3 sequence: CASSLWGRSNEKLFF. In DNA, the CDR3 is TGTGCCAGCAGTTTATGGGGCAGGTCTAATGAAAAACTGTTTTTT. V gene TRBV28 combines with J gene TRBJ1-4; D is ambiguous. The germline V gene has CDR1 MDHEN and CDR2 SYDVKM. This CDR3 comprises 15 residues. The V and J ends lost 0 bases and 3 bases respectively, with 8 bases between them. Combining the CDR3 with reference TRBV28 and TRBJ1-4 gives the whole variable domain DVKVTQSSRYLVKRTGEKVFLECVQDMDHENMFWYRQDPGLGLRLIYFSYDVKMKEKGDIPEGYSVSREKKERFSLILESASTNQTSMYLCASSLWGRSNEKLFFGSGTQLSVL.

This clonotype was seen more than once but under ten times. The CDR3 DNA is TGTGCCAGCAGCACTAGAGGGATTCCCGAAGCTTTCTTT. Translated: CASSTRGIPEAFF. The V gene is TRBV7-9, the J gene TRBJ1-1; D not certain. Germline V CDR1 and CDR2: SEHNR, FQNEAQ (reference sequence). Trimming took off 5 bases at V and 8 bases at J, with 15 bases between the two ends. The CDR3 has 13 residues.

The J gene is TRBJ2-7, the V gene TRBV27, with D possibly being TRBD2 (5 bases). V was cut by 0 bases and J by 6 bases, with 12 bases left in between. The CDR3 is 14 residues long. Germline loops: CDR1 MNHEY, CDR2 SMNVEV (reference sequence). DNA for the CDR3: TGTGCCAGCAGTTTATCTCCGGGGATGGGCGAGCAGTACTTC. This sequence encodes CASSLSPGMGEQYF.

This clonotype was seen only a few times. This chain links TRBV15 with TRBJ1-2; 7 bases align to TRBD1. V was pared by 5 bases and J by 1 base, with 22 bases of the junction left unmatched. The CDR3 loop spans 20 amino acids. Germline values: CDR1 LNHNV, CDR2 YYDKDF (reference sequence). The CDR3 DNA follows: TGTGCCACCAGCGGCGACCTCAGACCGGGACAGAAAGCAGATAACTATGGCTACACCTTC. Translating gives CATSGDLRPGQKADNYGYTF.

The chain employs TRBV14 and TRBJ1-3; no definite D call. Germline assignment: CDR1 SGHDN and CDR2 FVKESK. V lost 4 bases to trimming and J lost 0 bases, with 16 bases between them. The CDR3 sequence is 17 residues long. The CDR3 protein is CASSPPLFFSSGNTIYF. The CDR3 nucleotides read TGTGCCAGCAGCCCCCCCTTATTCTTCAGCTCTGGAAACACCATATATTTT. The full variable domain, completed using reference TRBV14 and TRBJ1-3, is EAGVTQFPSHSVIEKGQTVTLRCDPISGHDNLYWYRRVMGKEIKFLLHFVKESKQDESGMPNNRFLAERTGGTYSTLKVQPAELEDSGVYFCASSPPLFFSSGNTIYFGEGSWLTVV.

V and J are TRBV14 and TRBJ1-2, with D possibly TRBD1 on 5 matching bases. This CDR3 comprises 14 residues. V lost 1 base to trimming and J lost 3 bases, with 9 bases between them. Germline CDR1 and CDR2: SGHDN and FVKESK. The DNA for the CDR3 is TGTGCCAGCAGCCAAGGAGGGGCTGACTATGGCTACACCTTC. Its translation: CASSQGGADYGYTF.

A few counts support this clonotype. The CDR3 here is CASSLVGDSSLYGYTF. The DNA of the CDR3 is TGTGCCAGCAGCTTAGTGGGGGACAGCAGTCTCTATGGCTACACCTTC. This chain links TRBV7-8 with TRBJ1-2, with TRBD1 matching over 7 bases. V shed 1 base and J 4 bases; nucleotides not matched to a gene: 9. The CDR3 consists of 16 residues. Germline V gene data show CDR1 as SGHVS and CDR2 as FQNEAQ.

This chain joins TRBV6-6 and TRBJ2-3; TRBD2 matches 14 bases. Germline V gene data show CDR1 as MNHNY and CDR2 as SVGAGI (reference sequence). V trimming: 0 bases; J trimming: 5 bases; junction bases outside the gene matches: 4. The CDR3 is 17 amino acids. CDR3 coding DNA: TGTGCCAGCAGTTACTCAGGACTAGCGGGGGGCATAGATACGCAGTATTTT. This sequence encodes CASSYSGLAGGIDTQYF.

This clonotype showed up just a few times. This chain uses TRBV4-3 with TRBJ2-7; TRBD2 is a possible D gene (5 bases). The V gene lost 2 bases and the J gene lost 2 bases, with 13 bases spanning the gap. Germline CDR1 LGHNA, CDR2 YSLEER. The CDR3 sequence is 15 residues long. CDR3 nucleotides: TGCGCCAGCAGCCAATATGCCGGGGTCGCCTACGAGCAGTACGTC. Its translation: CASSQYAGVAYEQYV.

This clonotype was counted between two and nine times. This chain connects TRBV14 to TRBJ2-7; no definite D call. The V end lost 1 base, the J end lost 3 bases, and 10 bases lay between the germline ends. The CDR3 length is 14 residues. Germline V gene lookup returns CDR1 SGHDN and CDR2 FVKESK. The CDR3 sequence: CASSQVPRSYEQYF. The CDR3 nucleotides are TGTGCCAGCAGCCAAGTTCCCAGAAGCTACGAGCAGTACTTC.

CDR3 sequence reads: CASSLTGAQDYGYTF. CDR3 DNA sequence: TGTGCCAGCAGCTTAACGGGGGCGCAAGACTATGGCTACACCTTC. The chain has TRBV7-9 and TRBJ1-2; tentatively, D is TRBD1 (6 bases). Trimming removed 2 bases at V and 3 bases at J, with 13 bases between. This CDR3 contains 15 residues. Germline values: CDR1 SEHNR, CDR2 FQNEAQ (reference sequence).

The chain carries TRBV27 and TRBJ1-1; unclear D gene. Trimming took off 3 bases at V and 5 bases at J, with 13 bases between the two ends. The CDR3 totals 14 residues. Germline CDR1 is MNHEY and CDR2 is SMNVEV (reference sequence). CDR3 DNA sequence: TGTGCCAGCAGTTTCGGACTGGGAAAGACTGAAGCTTTCTTT. Translated: CASSFGLGKTEAFF.

In its sample, this clonotype was seen a few times. The V gene is TRBV20-1, the J gene TRBJ1-2; maybe TRBD1 (6 bases). Germline CDR1 and CDR2: DFQATT and SNEGSKA (reference sequence). CDR3 length: 13 residues. The V end was cut by 4 bases, the J end by 5 bases, with 14 bases between. Here the CDR3 reads CSAKDSSGYGYTF. In DNA form, the CDR3 reads TGCAGTGCTAAGGACAGTTCAGGATATGGCTACACCTTC.

This clonotype turned up a few times. This chain uses TRBV6-2 or TRBV6-3 with TRBJ1-1, with TRBD1 matching 9 bases. The ends lost 5 bases at V and 5 bases at J; junction bases unmatched: 6. The germline CDR1 and CDR2 sequences are MNHEY and SVGEGT. This CDR3 is built from 14 residues. CDR3 DNA sequence: TGTGCCAGCAGTACTCCGGGACAGGGTACTGAAGCTTTCTTT. It encodes CASSTPGQGTEAFF.

V and J are TRBV4-1 and TRBJ2-7, with 7 bases aligning to TRBD1. The CDR3 is 16 residues long. The trim removed 4 bases at V and 4 bases at J, leaving 13 bases unmatched. The germline gives CDR1 MGHRA, CDR2 YSYEKL. CDR3 nucleotide sequence: TGCGCCAGCAGCCTAACGTTATCCGGACAGGCTTACGAGCAGTACTTC. Translated: CASSLTLSGQAYEQYF.

This clonotype turned up a few times. A junction boundary mismatches the germline segment, possibly from a read error. The rearrangement uses TRBV15 and TRBJ2-3; D unresolved. The CDR3 totals 17 residues. Germline V CDR1 and CDR2: LNHNV, YYDKDF (reference sequence). CDR3 bases: TGTGCTACCAGCAGAGGCCCGTTAGGGTCAATCACAGATACGCAGTATTTT. It codes for CATSRGPLGSITDTQYF.

This clonotype appeared a few times. The rearrangement joins TRBV5-1 to TRBJ2-1; D is unclear. V shed 4 bases and J shed 5 bases, with 7 bases lying between them. CDR3 length equals 12 residues. CDR1 SGHRS and CDR2 YFSETQ come from the germline V gene. This CDR3 is CASSILNNEQFF. The CDR3 DNA follows: TGCGCCAGCAGCATCTTAAACAATGAGCAGTTCTTC.

The V call is TRBV6-6, the J call TRBJ1-3; D might be TRBD1 (6 bases). Trimming took off 6 bases at V and 3 bases at J, with 18 bases between the two ends. Germline CDR1 and CDR2: MNHNY and SVGAGI (reference sequence). The CDR3 has 16 amino acids. This chain's CDR3 is CASSPKKGGIGNTIYF. The DNA for the CDR3 is TGTGCCAGCAGCCCTAAGAAGGGGGGTATTGGAAACACCATATATTTT.

This clonotype was counted only a few times. V gene TRBV6-1 combines with J gene TRBJ1-5, with D tentatively TRBD1 (6 bases). The CDR3 loop spans 13 amino acids. CDR1 is MNHNS and CDR2 is SASEGT in the germline V gene. The V gene lost 3 bases and the J gene lost 6 bases, with 9 bases spanning the gap. This CDR3 reads CASSEQGSQPQHF. CDR3 nucleotides: TGTGCCAGCAGTGAGCAGGGGAGTCAGCCCCAGCATTTT.

This clonotype was observed many times. V and J are TRBV7-2 and TRBJ1-4; D is unresolved. CDR3 length equals 12 residues. V lost 5 bases and J 7 bases, leaving 8 bases between the germline ends. The germline CDR1 and CDR2 sequences are SGHTA and FQGNSA. CDR3 coding DNA: TGTGCCAGCAGCGCCCTTGGTGAAAAACTGTTTTTT. The encoded protein is CASSALGEKLFF.

V and J are TRBV2 and TRBJ2-7; D is undetermined. Trimming took off 10 bases at V and 3 bases at J, with 16 bases between the two ends. The CDR3 covers 13 residues. Germline loops: CDR1 SNHLY, CDR2 FYNNEI. Here the CDR3 reads CANNGEISYEQYF. In DNA, the CDR3 is TGTGCCAACAATGGGGAAATAAGCTACGAGCAGTACTTC.

With regard to this clonotype: At one of its ends the junction is not consistent with the germline gene, which may arise from a read error. The chain links TRBV12-5 to TRBJ2-1; tentatively, D is TRBD2 (6 bases). CDR1 and CDR2 (germline): LGHNT, FRNRAP. The CDR3 length is 12 residues. The chain's CDR3 is CASGTGVMERFF. In DNA form, the CDR3 reads TGTGCTAGTGGTACGGGGGTCATGGAGCGGTTCTTC.

This chain links TRBV6-2 or TRBV6-3 with TRBJ2-7, with D perhaps matching TRBD2 (5 bases). The CDR3 is 14 amino acids. V lost 2 bases to trimming and J lost 1 base, with 9 bases between them. The germline V gene encodes CDR1 MNHEY and CDR2 SVGEGT. In nucleotides, the CDR3 is TGTGCCAGCAGTTACGGACTCAATTCCTACGAGCAGTACGTC. This sequence encodes CASSYGLNSYEQYV.

The chain is built from TRBV12-3 or TRBV12-4 and TRBJ1-3; no clear D gene. V lost 5 bases to trimming and J lost 0 bases, with 14 bases between them. There are 16 residues in the CDR3. The CDR3 loop is CASSLPIRYSGNTIYF. The CDR3, as DNA: TGTGCCAGCAGTCTCCCAATCCGGTACTCTGGAAACACCATATATTTT.

V gene TRBV28 combines with J gene TRBJ2-5; the D gene is possibly TRBD1 (6 bases). CDR1 MDHEN and CDR2 SYDVKM come from the germline V gene. This CDR3 spans 15 amino acids. The V gene lost 3 bases and the J gene lost 3 bases, with 14 bases spanning the gap. DNA for the CDR3: TGTGCCAGCAGTTTCTCCGGGACAAAAAAAGAGACCCAGTACTTC. Translating gives CASSFSGTKKETQYF. The whole variable domain, filled in from reference TRBV28 and TRBJ2-5, reads DVKVTQSSRYLVKRTGEKVFLECVQDMDHENMFWYRQDPGLGLRLIYFSYDVKMKEKGDIPEGYSVSREKKERFSLILESASTNQTSMYLCASSFSGTKKETQYFGPGTRLLVL.

The gene calls are TRBV5-6 and TRBJ2-1; no firm D call. Germline-derived CDR1 and CDR2 are SGHDT and YYEEEE. The CDR3 runs to 15 residues. V lost 2 bases and J lost 0, with 9 bases in between. CDR3 region: CASSFRQNSYNEQFF. The CDR3 region has the DNA TGTGCCAGCAGCTTCAGGCAGAACTCCTACAATGAGCAGTTCTTC.